The 25 T cell receptor beta chains below come from one sample, sequenced in a study of blood T cell repertoires in COVID-19. Repertoires were generated with immunoSEQ multiplex PCR, while TCRdb's copy carries only in-frame clones and drops some. The sample holds 180,000 or so clones, 80% to 90% seen once. The sequencing sample was made of peripheral blood. The receptors were sampled from a woman aged 45 to 65 with acute or convalescent COVID-19.

The chain links TRBV28 to TRBJ1-2, with D maybe TRBD1 (6 bases). The ends were cut back, 7 bases at V and 1 base at J, with 13 bases in the middle. The CDR3 has 14 amino acids. Germline V lookup: CDR1 MDHEN, CDR2 SYDVKM. CDR3 sequence reads: CASNPQGLNYGYTF. The CDR3 bases are TGTGCCAGCAACCCACAGGGCCTTAACTATGGCTACACCTTC.

J is TRBJ2-7 and V is TRBV6-2 or TRBV6-3; D not resolved. V lost 2 bases and J lost 2, with 4 bases in between. This CDR3 is 12 amino acids long. Germline loops: CDR1 MNHEY, CDR2 SVGEGT. The CDR3 spells CASSYVTYEQYF. CDR3 DNA sequence: TGTGCCAGCAGTTACGTAACCTACGAGCAGTACTTC.

V and J are TRBV11-2 and TRBJ1-1, with 7 bases matching TRBD1. Germline loops: CDR1 SGHAT, CDR2 FQNNGV. The trim removed 2 bases at V and 5 bases at J, leaving 14 bases unmatched. There are 17 residues in the CDR3. Here the CDR3 reads CASSLTILTGWGTEAFF. CDR3 nucleotide sequence: TGTGCCAGCAGCTTAACCATCCTGACAGGGTGGGGGACTGAAGCTTTCTTT. Filled out from reference TRBV11-2 and TRBJ1-1, the complete variable domain reads EAGVAQSPRYKIIEKRQSVAFWCNPISGHATLYWYQQILGQGPKLLIQFQNNGVVDDSQLPKDRFSAERLKGVDSTLKIQPAKLEDSAVYLCASSLTILTGWGTEAFFGQGTRLTVV.

The J gene is TRBJ2-7, the V gene TRBV6-1; 12 nucleotides align to TRBD1. Germline V gene data show CDR1 as MNHNS and CDR2 as SASEGT. This CDR3 spans 14 amino acids. Trimming removed 3 bases from V and 9 bases from J; junction bases left unmatched: 6. The chain's CDR3 is CASSEHGTGGAQYF. As DNA, the CDR3 is TGTGCCAGCAGTGAGCACGGGACAGGGGGCGCGCAGTACTTC.

The chain has TRBV2 and TRBJ2-7, with TRBD2 identical over 13 bases. J lost 3 bases, V lost 5 bases, and 1 base had no gene match. CDR1 is SNHLY and CDR2 is FYNNEI in the germline V gene. The CDR3 extends over 14 amino acids. The DNA of the CDR3 is TGTGCCAGCAGTAGGACTAGCGGGGGCTACGAGCAGTACTTC. Translated, it gives CASSRTSGGYEQYF.

The chain has TRBV11-2 and TRBJ2-1; 7 nucleotides match TRBD1. Trimming cost V 5 bases and J 9 bases; bases outside gene matches: 7. The length of the CDR3 is 13 residues. Germline CDR1 is SGHAT and CDR2 is FQNNGV. The chain's CDR3 is CASSRPGGLEQFF. DNA for the CDR3: TGTGCCAGCAGCCGACCAGGGGGTCTTGAGCAGTTCTTC.

The chain uses TRBV6-5 and TRBJ1-5; 8 positions match TRBD1. The CDR3 runs 13 residues. Germline V CDR1 and CDR2: MNHEY, SVGAGI. V trimming: 6 bases; J trimming: 6 bases; junction bases outside the gene matches: 4. The CDR3 loop is CASRQGAGQPQHF. The CDR3 DNA reads as TGTGCCAGCAGGCAGGGGGCCGGTCAGCCCCAGCATTTT.

The chain uses TRBV18 and TRBJ1-5; 7 positions agree with TRBD1. Germline CDR1 KGHSH, CDR2 LQKENI. The CDR3 is 15 residues long. The ends lost 4 bases at V and 6 bases at J; junction bases unmatched: 9. The CDR3 reads CASSQGRGSLQPQHF. For the CDR3, the DNA is TGTGCCAGCTCACAGGGCAGGGGGTCCCTTCAGCCCCAGCATTTT.

V gene TRBV12-3 or TRBV12-4 combines with J gene TRBJ2-2; D is possibly TRBD1 (6 bases). V lost 6 bases and J 7 bases, leaving 12 bases between the germline ends. The CDR3 has 13 amino acids. The CDR3 DNA reads TGTGCCAGCAGGTGGACAGCTATCGGGGAGCTGTTTTTT. Encoded protein: CASRWTAIGELFF.

The chain employs TRBV19 and TRBJ1-2; the match to TRBD1 covers 7 bases. The CDR3 is made up of 16 amino acids. Germline V gene data show CDR1 as LNHDA and CDR2 as SQIVND (reference sequence). J was trimmed by 6 bases and V by 0 bases; bases with no gene match: 10. In DNA form, the CDR3 reads TGTGCCAGTAGTATAGATAGCCTCCGGACAGGTAATGGCTACACCTTC. Its translation is CASSIDSLRTGNGYTF.

The chain is built from TRBV30 and TRBJ2-7; a possible D gene is TRBD1 (5 bases). CDR1 GTSNPN and CDR2 SVGIG come from the germline V gene (reference sequence). Trimming stripped 0 bases from V and 3 bases from J, with 12 bases between. The CDR3 has 14 residues. CDR3 sequence reads: CAWSVSGQGYEQYF. The CDR3 DNA reads TGTGCCTGGAGTGTATCTGGGCAGGGCTACGAGCAGTACTTC.

This clone was detected a few times. The chain has TRBV27 and TRBJ1-1, with D unclear. The CDR3 totals 13 residues. Looked up from germline, CDR1 is MNHEY and CDR2 is SMNVEV (reference sequence). V lost 4 bases and J lost 0, with 6 bases in between. CDR3 amino acids: CASSSALNTEAFF. The CDR3 coding sequence is TGTGCCAGCAGTTCCGCGTTGAACACTGAAGCTTTCTTT.

Here the CDR3 reads CASSRQSMNTEAFF. The CDR3 nucleotides read TGTGCCAGCAGCCGACAATCTATGAACACTGAAGCTTTCTTT. The V and J genes are TRBV5-5 and TRBJ1-1, with D unresolved. In germline, CDR1 is SGHKS, CDR2 YYEKEE (reference sequence). V lost 4 bases and J 0 bases, leaving 10 bases between the germline ends. The CDR3 covers 14 residues.

The chain couples TRBV5-4 to TRBJ2-2; 9 bases fit TRBD2. After removal of 0 bases from V and 3 bases from J, the junction contained 0 bases not matched to a gene. Per the germline V gene, CDR1 is SGHNT and CDR2 is YYREEE (reference sequence). The CDR3 contains 15 residues. This chain's CDR3 is CASSLGGGDTGELFF. In DNA form, the CDR3 reads TGTGCCAGCAGCTTGGGCGGGGGGGACACCGGGGAGCTGTTTTTT.

This rearrangement joins TRBV24-1 to TRBJ1-1; D gene unclear. Germline CDR1 is KGHDR and CDR2 is SFDVKD. Trimming left V 3 bases short and J 3 bases short, with 7 bases between. The CDR3 runs to 13 residues. The CDR3 sequence: CATSDVRDTEAFF. Written as DNA, the CDR3 is TGTGCCACCAGTGATGTCCGGGACACTGAAGCTTTCTTT.

The chain couples TRBV12-3 or TRBV12-4 to TRBJ2-5; no clear D. V was clipped by 6 bases and J by 3 bases, with 5 bases between them. This CDR3 spans 11 amino acids. The CDR3 loop is CASSAEETQYF. CDR3 nucleotides: TGTGCCAGCAGCGCGGAAGAGACCCAGTACTTC.

The chain has TRBV24-1 and TRBJ2-1; no firm D call. Germline values: CDR1 KGHDR, CDR2 SFDVKD. V was pared by 4 bases and J by 0 bases, with 6 bases between. The CDR3 runs 14 residues. The CDR3: CATSEVDSYNEQFF. In nucleotides, the CDR3 is TGTGCCACCAGTGAGGTAGACTCCTACAATGAGCAGTTCTTC.

CDR3 sequence (DNA): TGCGCCAGCAGCCAGACTACTGCTGGGGCCAACGTCCTGACTTTC. It translates to CASSQTTAGANVLTF. This chain links TRBV4-3 with TRBJ2-6; D perhaps matches TRBD2 (5 bases). The CDR3 runs to 15 residues. The germline gives CDR1 LGHNA, CDR2 YSLEER. V lost 3 bases to trimming and J lost 2 bases, with 8 bases between them.

V is TRBV19 and J is TRBJ1-5; D perhaps matches TRBD1 (5 bases). The CDR3 totals 14 residues. Trimming left V 6 bases short and J 2 bases short, with 11 bases between. Per the germline V gene, CDR1 is LNHDA and CDR2 is SQIVND (reference sequence). The CDR3 sequence is CASRDDSRNQPQHF. The CDR3, as DNA: TGTGCCAGTAGGGATGACAGCCGCAATCAGCCCCAGCATTTT.

This rearrangement joins TRBV6-6 to TRBJ1-5; 8 nucleotides align to TRBD1. This CDR3 region has 15 residues. From germline, CDR1 is MNHNY and CDR2 SVGAGI (reference sequence). Losses at the gene ends were 8 bases for V and 3 bases for J; bases not matched to a gene: 9. Written as DNA, the CDR3 is TGTGCCAGCGGCTTGGGACAGGCCGCCAATCAGCCCCAGCATTTT. Translated: CASGLGQAANQPQHF.

V gene TRBV18 combines with J gene TRBJ2-7; no firm D call. The germline CDR1 and CDR2 sequences are KGHSH and LQKENI. V shed 5 bases and J shed 0 bases, with 8 bases lying between them. The CDR3 has 13 residues. The CDR3: CASSVSGSYEQYF. As DNA, the CDR3 is TGTGCCAGCTCAGTTTCGGGCTCCTACGAGCAGTACTTC.

The chain carries TRBV10-3 and TRBJ1-5; D unclear. Germline V lookup: CDR1 ENHRY, CDR2 SYGVKD. This CDR3 spans 13 amino acids. V dropped 4 bases and J dropped 5 bases, with 9 bases sitting between them. CDR3 sequence: CAISAGSDQPQHF. CDR3 DNA sequence: TGTGCCATCAGTGCGGGATCCGATCAGCCCCAGCATTTT.

The chain couples TRBV6-2 or TRBV6-3 to TRBJ2-7; D is unclear. CDR3 length: 14 residues. Germline V gene data show CDR1 as MNHEY and CDR2 as SVGEGT. The ends were cut back, 2 bases at V and 3 bases at J, with 11 bases in the middle. In DNA form, the CDR3 reads TGTGCCAGCAGTTACGAAGAGTCCTACTACGAGCAGTACTTC. This codes for CASSYEESYYEQYF.

With regard to this clone: This sample also contains other DNA sequences that code for the same CDR3. The chain uses TRBV12-3 or TRBV12-4 and TRBJ2-2; D remains unclear. V lost 0 bases, J lost 3 bases, and 2 bases lay in between. The CDR3 extends over 13 amino acids. CDR3 sequence reads: CASSLAYTGELFF. CDR3 DNA: TGTGCCAGCAGTTTAGCCTACACCGGGGAGCTGTTTTTT.

This chain joins TRBV7-6 and TRBJ1-1; a weak D match, TRBD1 (6 bases). This CDR3 region has 14 residues. Trimming took off 3 bases at V and 3 bases at J, with 11 bases between the two ends. Germline CDR1 is SGHVS and CDR2 is FNYEAQ. The CDR3 DNA is TGTGCCAGCAGCTTTGCAGGGGTTGACACTGAAGCTTTCTTT. Translated, it gives CASSFAGVDTEAFF.